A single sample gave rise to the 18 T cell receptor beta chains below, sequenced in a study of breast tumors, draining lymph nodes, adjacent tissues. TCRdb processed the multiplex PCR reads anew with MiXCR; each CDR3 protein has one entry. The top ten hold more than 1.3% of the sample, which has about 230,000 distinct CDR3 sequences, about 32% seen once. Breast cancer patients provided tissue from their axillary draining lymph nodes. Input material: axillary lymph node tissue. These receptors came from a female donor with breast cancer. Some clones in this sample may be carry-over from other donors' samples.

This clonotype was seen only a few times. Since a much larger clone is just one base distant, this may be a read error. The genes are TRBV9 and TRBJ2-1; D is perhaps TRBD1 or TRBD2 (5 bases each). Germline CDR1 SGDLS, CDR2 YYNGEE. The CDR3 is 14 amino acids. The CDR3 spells CASSVAGTGNEQSF. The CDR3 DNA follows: TGTGCCAGCAGCGTAGCTGGGACGGGCAATGAGCAGTCCTTC.

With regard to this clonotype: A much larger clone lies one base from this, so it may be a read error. CDR3 region: CASGLKGPLEKLFF. The CDR3 DNA reads as TGTGCCAGCGGTTTGAAGGGACCGTTAGAAAAACTGTTTTTT. The V call is TRBV27, the J call TRBJ1-4, with D possibly matching TRBD1 (5 bases). The germline V gene encodes CDR1 MNHEY and CDR2 SMNVEV (reference sequence). This CDR3 is built from 14 residues.

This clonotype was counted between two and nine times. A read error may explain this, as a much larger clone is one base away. CDR3 residues: CSAKELEEQSF. In DNA, the CDR3 is TGCAGTGCTAAGGAACTAGAGGAGCAGTCCTTC. This chain connects TRBV20-1 to TRBJ2-1, with a tentative D call TRBD2 (5 bases). The CDR3 has 11 residues. Looked up from germline, CDR1 is DFQATT and CDR2 is SNEGSKA (reference sequence).

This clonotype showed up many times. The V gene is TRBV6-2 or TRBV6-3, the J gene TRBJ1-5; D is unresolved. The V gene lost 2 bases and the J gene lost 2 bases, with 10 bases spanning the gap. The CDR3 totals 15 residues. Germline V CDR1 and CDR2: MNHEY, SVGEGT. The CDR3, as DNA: TGTGCCAGCAGTTACGGAGTACTGGGCAATCAGCCCCAGCATTTT. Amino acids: CASSYGVLGNQPQHF.

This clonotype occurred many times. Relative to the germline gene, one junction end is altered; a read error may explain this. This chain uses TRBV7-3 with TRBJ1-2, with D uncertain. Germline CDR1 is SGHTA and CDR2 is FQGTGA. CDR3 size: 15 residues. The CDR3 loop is CASNLGVLRNYGYPF. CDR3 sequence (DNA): TGTGCCAGCAACCTGGGAGTACTACGGAACTATGGCTACCCCTTC.

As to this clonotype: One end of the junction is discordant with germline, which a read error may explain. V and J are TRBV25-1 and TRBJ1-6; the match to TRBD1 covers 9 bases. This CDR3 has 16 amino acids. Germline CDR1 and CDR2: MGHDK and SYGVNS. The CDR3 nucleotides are TGTGCCAGCCAACGCGGGACAGGGACCTACAATTCACCCCTCCACTTT. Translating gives CASQRGTGTYNSPLHF.

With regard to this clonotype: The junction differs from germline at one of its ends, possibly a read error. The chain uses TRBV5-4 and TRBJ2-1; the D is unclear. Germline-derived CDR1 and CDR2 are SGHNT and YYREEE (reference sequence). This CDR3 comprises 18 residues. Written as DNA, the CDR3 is TGTACCAGCAGCCTCAGGCTTGGTTCTGGGGACTCCTACAATGAGCAGTTCTTC. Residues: CTSSLRLGSGDSYNEQFF. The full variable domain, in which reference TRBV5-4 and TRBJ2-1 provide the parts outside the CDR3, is ETGVTQSPTHLIKTRGQQVTLRCSSQSGHNTVSWYQQALGQGPQFIFQYYREEENGRGNFPPRFSGLQFPNYSSELNVNALELDDSALYLCTSSLRLGSGDSYNEQFFGPGTRLTVL.

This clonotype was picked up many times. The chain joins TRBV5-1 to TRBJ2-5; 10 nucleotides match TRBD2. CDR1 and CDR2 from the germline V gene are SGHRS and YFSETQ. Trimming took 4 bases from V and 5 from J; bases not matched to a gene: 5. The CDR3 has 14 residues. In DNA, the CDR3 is TGCGCCAGCAGCATCGGGACTAGCGTGGAGACCCAGTACTTC. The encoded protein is CASSIGTSVETQYF.

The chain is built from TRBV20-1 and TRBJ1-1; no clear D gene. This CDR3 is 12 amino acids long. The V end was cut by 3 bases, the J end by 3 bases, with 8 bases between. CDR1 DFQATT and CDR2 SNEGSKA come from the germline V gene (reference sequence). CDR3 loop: CSASEGHTEAFF. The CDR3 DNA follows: TGCAGTGCTAGTGAAGGCCACACTGAAGCTTTCTTT.

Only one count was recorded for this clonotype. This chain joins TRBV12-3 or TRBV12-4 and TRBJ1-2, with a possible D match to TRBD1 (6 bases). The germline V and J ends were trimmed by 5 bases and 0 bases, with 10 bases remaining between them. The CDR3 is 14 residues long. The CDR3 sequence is CASSTGYSNYGYTF. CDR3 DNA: TGTGCCAGCAGTACAGGGTATTCTAACTATGGCTACACCTTC.

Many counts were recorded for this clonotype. Here the CDR3 reads CASKGETQYF. The CDR3 bases are TGTGCCAGCAAGGGGGAGACCCAGTACTTC. The chain joins TRBV3-1 to TRBJ2-5; maybe TRBD1 (5 bases). This CDR3 region has 10 residues. V dropped 7 bases and J dropped 5 bases, with 5 bases sitting between them. Germline-derived CDR1 and CDR2 are LGHDT and YNNKEL (reference sequence).

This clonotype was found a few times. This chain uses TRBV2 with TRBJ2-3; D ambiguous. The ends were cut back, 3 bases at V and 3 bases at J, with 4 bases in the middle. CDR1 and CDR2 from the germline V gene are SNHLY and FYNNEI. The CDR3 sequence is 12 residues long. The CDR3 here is CASSERTDTQYF. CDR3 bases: TGTGCCAGCAGTGAGCGGACAGATACGCAGTATTTT.

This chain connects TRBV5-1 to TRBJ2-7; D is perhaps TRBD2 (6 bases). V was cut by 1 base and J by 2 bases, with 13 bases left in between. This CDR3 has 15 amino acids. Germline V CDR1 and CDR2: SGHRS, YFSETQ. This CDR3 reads CASSLTSRLAYEQYF. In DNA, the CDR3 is TGCGCCAGCAGCTTGACTAGCAGGTTGGCCTACGAGCAGTACTTC.

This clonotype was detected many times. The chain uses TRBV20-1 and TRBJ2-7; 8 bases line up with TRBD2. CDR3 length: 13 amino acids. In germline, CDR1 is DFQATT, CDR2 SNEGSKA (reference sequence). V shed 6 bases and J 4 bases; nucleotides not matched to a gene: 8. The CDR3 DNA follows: TGCAGTGCCGTGAGCGGGAGTTCATACGAGCAGTACTTC. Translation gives CSAVSGSSYEQYF.

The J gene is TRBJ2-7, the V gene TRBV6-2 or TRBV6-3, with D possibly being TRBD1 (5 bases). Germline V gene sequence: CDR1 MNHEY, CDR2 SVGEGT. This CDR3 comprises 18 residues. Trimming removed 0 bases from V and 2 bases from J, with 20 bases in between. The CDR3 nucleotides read TGTGCCAGCAGTTACTCTACAGGTTCTATGGCCAAAACCTACGAGCAGTACTTC. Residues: CASSYSTGSMAKTYEQYF.

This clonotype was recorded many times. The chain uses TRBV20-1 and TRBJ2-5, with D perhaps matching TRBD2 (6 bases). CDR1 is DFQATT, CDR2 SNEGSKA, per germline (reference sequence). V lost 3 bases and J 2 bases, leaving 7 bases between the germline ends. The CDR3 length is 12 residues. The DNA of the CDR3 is TGCAGTGCTAGGGGGACTCAAGAGACCCAGTACTTC. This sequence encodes CSARGTQETQYF.

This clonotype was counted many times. The CDR3 coding sequence is TGCAGTGCCGCACAGGACAGCTTCTCTGGAAACACCATATATTTT. It encodes CSAAQDSFSGNTIYF. This chain links TRBV20-1 with TRBJ1-3, with D possibly being TRBD1 (6 bases). Germline CDR1 and CDR2: DFQATT and SNEGSKA (reference sequence). Trimming removed 6 bases from V and 0 bases from J, with 15 bases in between. This CDR3 has 15 amino acids.

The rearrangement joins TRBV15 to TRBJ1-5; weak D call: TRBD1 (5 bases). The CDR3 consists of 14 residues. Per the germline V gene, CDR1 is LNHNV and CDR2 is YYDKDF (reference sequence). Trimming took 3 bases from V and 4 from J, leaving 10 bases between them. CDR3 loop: CATSSGGGNQPQHF. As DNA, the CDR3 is TGTGCCACCAGCAGCGGGGGGGGGAATCAGCCCCAGCATTTT.